These 8 T cell receptor beta chains were sequenced from one sample in a study of blood T cell repertoires in COVID-19. Sequencing was performed with immunoSEQ multiplex PCR; in TCRdb, only in-frame clones are kept and a portion is missing. The sample yields roughly 330,000 clones, 65% to 85% seen once. The specimen was peripheral blood. These TCRs come from a woman aged 45-65 years with acute or convalescent COVID-19.

In this sample, this clone turned up a few times. The chain employs TRBV7-9 and TRBJ2-2, with D perhaps matching TRBD2 (6 bases). Between the trimmed V and J ends, which lost 5 bases and 0 bases, there was a span of 13 bases. There are 16 residues in the CDR3. Germline assignment: CDR1 SEHNR and CDR2 FQNEAQ (reference sequence). The CDR3 DNA reads TGTGCCAGCAGCCTTAGCGGCTCCGCGAACACCGGGGAGCTGTTTTTT. Amino acids: CASSLSGSANTGELFF.

The V gene is TRBV15, the J gene TRBJ2-2, with no clear D. This CDR3 is built from 17 residues. Trimming stripped 0 bases from V and 0 bases from J, with 11 bases between. Germline V gene data show CDR1 as LNHNV and CDR2 as YYDKDF (reference sequence). In DNA, the CDR3 is TGTGCCACCAGCAGAGAGTACAGCACCTCGAACACCGGGGAGCTGTTTTTT. The encoded protein is CATSREYSTSNTGELFF.

This clone was observed a single time. V usage is TRBV27 and J usage is TRBJ1-2, with TRBD1 matching 8 bases. V lost 5 bases and J lost 4; bases outside the gene matches: 6. CDR1 MNHEY and CDR2 SMNVEV come from the germline V gene (reference sequence). CDR3 size: 14 residues. CDR3 in amino acids: CASSVRGRAYGYTF. The CDR3 region has the DNA TGTGCCAGCAGTGTCAGGGGGCGAGCCTATGGCTACACCTTC.

V is TRBV19 and J is TRBJ2-2; a weak D match, TRBD2 (5 bases). The CDR3 is 16 residues long. CDR1 and CDR2 (germline): LNHDA, SQIVND (reference sequence). V lost 4 bases, J lost 3 bases, and 15 bases lay in between. In DNA, the CDR3 is TGTGCCAGTAGTAGGTGGGAGAATTATTACACCGGGGAGCTGTTTTTT. Amino acids: CASSRWENYYTGELFF.

This clone was seen a handful of times. The J gene is TRBJ2-1, the V gene TRBV7-2; TRBD2 aligns across 10 bases. This CDR3 is built from 15 residues. The ends lost 3 bases at V and 2 bases at J; junction bases unmatched: 1. CDR1 and CDR2 (germline): SGHTA, FQGNSA. In DNA, the CDR3 is TGTGCCAGCAGCTTCAGCGGGGGGGCCTACAATGAGCAGTTCTTC. This sequence encodes CASSFSGGAYNEQFF.

The chain combines TRBV27 with TRBJ1-2; TRBD1 aligns across 8 bases. The CDR3 contains 14 residues. Looked up from germline, CDR1 is MNHEY and CDR2 is SMNVEV (reference sequence). J was trimmed by 7 bases and V by 3 bases; bases with no gene match: 7. The CDR3 DNA reads TGTGCCAGCAGTTTGCAGGGGGCGCGGTCTGGCTACACCTTC. Translation: CASSLQGARSGYTF.

The chain combines TRBV4-1 with TRBJ1-1; no clear D. Germline V gene lookup returns CDR1 MGHRA and CDR2 YSYEKL. Trimming removed 3 bases from V and 1 base from J, with 12 bases in between. There are 15 residues in the CDR3. The CDR3 here is CASSQAPAGNTEAFF. DNA for the CDR3: TGCGCCAGCAGCCAGGCCCCGGCAGGGAACACTGAAGCTTTCTTT.

The rearrangement joins TRBV9 to TRBJ1-2, with 8 bases identical to TRBD1. After removal of 4 bases from V and 0 bases from J, the junction contained 11 bases not matched to a gene. The CDR3 runs to 17 residues. Germline V gives CDR1 SGDLS, CDR2 YYNGEE. CDR3 DNA sequence: TGTGCCAGCAGCCCTCGGGGGATGGACAGGGCTAACTATGGCTACACCTTC. This translates into CASSPRGMDRANYGYTF.